Below are 11 T cell receptor beta chains sequenced from a single sample in a study of T cells in Graves' hyperthyroidism and ophthalmopathy. What was amplified from RNA transcripts were TCR beta CDR3 regions. TCR CDR3 regions were first amplified by RT-PCR with HTBI primers. TCRdb used MiXCR to reprocess the multiplex PCR reads, holding one entry per CDR3 protein. The table has approximately 600,000 distinct CDR3 sequences, around 15% seen once. Sequencing was carried out using blood. The receptors here all came from a woman in her 30s with Graves' hyperthyroidism.

The V call is TRBV4-1, the J call TRBJ2-7; 10 nucleotides match TRBD1. Germline V gene data show CDR1 as MGHRA and CDR2 as YSYEKL. V trimming: 3 bases; J trimming: 5 bases; junction bases outside the gene matches: 7. The CDR3 is 15 residues long. The CDR3 here is CASSHPTGGANEQYF. CDR3 nucleotide sequence: TGCGCCAGCAGCCATCCGACAGGGGGCGCGAACGAGCAGTACTTC.

This clonotype occurred a few times. This chain joins TRBV6-1 and TRBJ2-7, with 8 bases fitting TRBD2. Germline values: CDR1 MNHNS, CDR2 SASEGT. V gave up 5 bases and J gave up 5 bases; unmatched junction bases: 5. This CDR3 contains 13 residues. The CDR3 region is CASSSGRSNEQYF. In DNA, the CDR3 is TGTGCCAGCAGTAGCGGGAGATCAAACGAGCAGTACTTC.

The V call is TRBV29-1, the J call TRBJ2-1; 10 bases agree with TRBD2. CDR3 size: 15 residues. The trim removed 6 bases at V and 4 bases at J, leaving 9 bases unmatched. Germline V gives CDR1 SQVTM, CDR2 ANQGSEA. This CDR3 is CSVRTSGGPYNEQFF. As DNA, the CDR3 is TGCAGCGTAAGGACTAGCGGAGGCCCTTACAATGAGCAGTTCTTC.

V gene TRBV3-1 combines with J gene TRBJ1-5, with TRBD1 matching 7 bases. The CDR3 totals 14 residues. Germline values: CDR1 LGHDT, CDR2 YNNKEL (reference sequence). The J segment lost 7 bases and the V segment lost 1 base, leaving 4 bases of the junction unmatched. Here the CDR3 reads CASSQGAGGQPQHF. CDR3 bases: TGTGCCAGCAGCCAAGGGGCAGGGGGGCAGCCCCAGCATTTT.

The CDR3 protein is CASRTGPSNTGELFF. CDR3 coding DNA: TGTGCCAGCAGGACCGGGCCTTCGAACACCGGGGAGCTGTTTTTT. The rearrangement links TRBV7-2 to TRBJ2-2; D remains unclear. The V end was cut by 6 bases, the J end by 0 bases, with 11 bases between. Per germline, CDR1 SGHTA and CDR2 FQGNSA. This CDR3 is 15 amino acids long.

V gene TRBV4-2 combines with J gene TRBJ2-1; the D gene is possibly TRBD1 (5 bases). Trimming shortened V by 0 bases and J by 8 bases, and 8 bases separated the two germline ends. From germline, CDR1 is LGHNA and CDR2 YNFKEQ. The CDR3 covers 13 residues. CDR3 sequence reads: CASSQEGAYEQFF. The CDR3 coding sequence is TGTGCCAGCAGCCAAGAAGGGGCTTATGAGCAGTTCTTC.

This sequence joins TRBV5-6 and TRBJ2-3, with no clear D. Germline lookup yields CDR1 SGHDT and CDR2 YYEEEE. The CDR3 runs to 12 residues. The germline V and J ends were trimmed by 3 bases and 4 bases, with 6 bases remaining between them. The CDR3 nucleotides read TGTGCCAGCAGCTGGGTTGCAGATACGCAGTATTTT. Its translation is CASSWVADTQYF.

The chain recombines TRBV12-3 or TRBV12-4 with TRBJ1-3; TRBD1 is a possible D gene (6 bases). V was shortened by 6 bases and J by 0 bases, with 15 bases between the two germline ends. This CDR3 spans 16 amino acids. The CDR3 sequence is CASRHRVGSSGNTIYF. The CDR3 region has the DNA TGTGCCAGCAGGCACAGGGTGGGCAGCTCTGGAAACACCATATATTTT.

Regarding this clonotype: A read error may be the cause here, since a much bigger clone is one base away. The chain has TRBV9 and TRBJ2-3; 7 bases agree with TRBD2. With V trimmed by 3 bases and J by 5 bases, 3 bases remained unmatched. The germline V gene has CDR1 SGDLS and CDR2 YYNGEE. The CDR3 covers 13 residues. This chain's CDR3 is CASSAGLEDTQYF. The CDR3 nucleotides are TGTGCCAGCAGCGCCGGACTAGAAGATACGCAGTATTTT.

The CDR3 nucleotides are TGTGCCAGCTCACCGTATGGGGAAACTAACTATGGCTACACCTTC. Amino acids: CASSPYGETNYGYTF. J is TRBJ1-2 and V is TRBV18; no definite D call. This CDR3 is 15 amino acids long. Germline values: CDR1 KGHSH, CDR2 LQKENI. Trimming took off 3 bases at V and 0 bases at J, with 11 bases between the two ends. Supplemented by reference TRBV18 and TRBJ1-2, the full variable domain reads NAGVMQNPRHLVRRRGQEARLRCSPMKGHSHVYWYRQLPEEGLKFMVYLQKENIIDESGMPKERFSAEFPKEGPSILRIQQVVRGDSAAYFCASSPYGETNYGYTFGSGTRLTVV.

Remarks on this clonotype: A much larger clone sits a single nucleotide away, making a read error possible. This chain joins TRBV4-1 and TRBJ1-1; a possible D gene is TRBD1 (5 bases). CDR1 MGHRA and CDR2 YSYEKL come from the germline V gene. The CDR3 sequence is 14 residues long. Trimming left V 3 bases short and J 0 bases short, with 8 bases between. CDR3 coding DNA: TGCGCCAGCAGCCAGACAGACATGAACACTGAAGCTTTCTTT. The encoded protein is CASSQTDMNTEAFF.